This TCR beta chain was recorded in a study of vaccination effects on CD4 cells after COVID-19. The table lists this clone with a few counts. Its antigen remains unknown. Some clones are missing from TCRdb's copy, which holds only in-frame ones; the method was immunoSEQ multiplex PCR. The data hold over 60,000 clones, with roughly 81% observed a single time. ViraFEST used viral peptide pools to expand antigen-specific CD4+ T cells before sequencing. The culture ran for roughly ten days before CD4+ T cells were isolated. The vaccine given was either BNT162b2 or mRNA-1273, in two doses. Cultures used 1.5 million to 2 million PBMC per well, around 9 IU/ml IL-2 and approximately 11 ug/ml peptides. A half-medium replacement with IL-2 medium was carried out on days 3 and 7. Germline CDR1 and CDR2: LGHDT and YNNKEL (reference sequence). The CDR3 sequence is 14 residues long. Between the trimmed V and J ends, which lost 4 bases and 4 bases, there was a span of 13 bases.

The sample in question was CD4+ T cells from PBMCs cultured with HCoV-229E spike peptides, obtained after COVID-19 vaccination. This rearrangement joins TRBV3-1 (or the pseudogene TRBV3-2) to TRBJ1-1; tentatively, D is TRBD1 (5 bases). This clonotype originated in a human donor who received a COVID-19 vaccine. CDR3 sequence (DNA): TGTGCCAGCAGCCCGGGCAGGGATTCCACTGAAGCTTTCTTT. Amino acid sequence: CASSPGRDSTEAFF.